A single sample is the source of the 23 T cell receptor beta chains below, sequenced in a study of response to subunit inactivated influenza vaccine. One entry per CDR3 protein results from TCRdb running MiXCR on the RT-PCR reads. The sample records around 480,000 distinct CDR3 sequences, approximately 15% being singletons. This specimen was CD4+ T cells sorted from PBMCs, taken about 23 months after vaccination. The receptors shown here come from a man aged 50 to 75 who received an inactivated influenza vaccine.

The V and J genes are TRBV29-1 and TRBJ1-2, with TRBD1 matching 11 bases. The trim removed 7 bases at V and 2 bases at J, leaving 12 bases unmatched. CDR1 and CDR2 from the germline V gene are SQVTM and ANQGSEA. This CDR3 region has 16 residues. CDR3 bases: TGCAGCGCCTCAACCGGGACAGGGGGTTACAACTATGGCTACACCTTC. Translating gives CSASTGTGGYNYGYTF.

The genes are TRBV20-1 and TRBJ2-5; perhaps TRBD2 as D (6 bases). The V end was cut by 1 base, the J end by 9 bases, with 21 bases between. Germline CDR1 is DFQATT and CDR2 is SNEGSKA (reference sequence). This CDR3 comprises 15 residues. The CDR3 coding sequence is TGCAGTGCTAGAGGGTGGGACTCACTTTCCGGGCCCCAGTACTTC. Encoded protein: CSARGWDSLSGPQYF.

This clonotype has ten or more counts. This chain connects TRBV29-1 to TRBJ2-3; D possibly matches TRBD1 or TRBD2 (6 bases each). Trimming shortened V by 6 bases and J by 0 bases, and 22 bases separated the two germline ends. Germline lookup yields CDR1 SQVTM and CDR2 ANQGSEA. The CDR3 has 17 amino acids. The CDR3, as DNA: TGCAGCGTCGCCGGGGGCAGCCGCACATCTAGCACAGATACGCAGTATTTT. This translates into CSVAGGSRTSSTDTQYF.

The chain couples TRBV12-3 or TRBV12-4 to TRBJ1-2, with D uncertain. The CDR3 has 14 amino acids. V was trimmed by 5 bases and J by 2 bases, leaving 12 bases between them. The CDR3 loop is CASSPQVSNYGYTF. The CDR3, as DNA: TGTGCCAGCAGTCCGCAGGTTTCGAACTATGGCTACACCTTC.

This clonotype was picked up a small number of times. The chain links TRBV7-8 to TRBJ1-1; TRBD1 matches at 8 bases. CDR1 is SGHVS, CDR2 FQNEAQ, per germline. This CDR3 has 15 amino acids. Losses at the gene ends were 5 bases for V and 4 bases for J; bases not matched to a gene: 9. In DNA form, the CDR3 reads TGTGCCAGCAGCGTGGCAGGGGGCCGGTTCACTGAAGCTTTCTTT. Translated: CASSVAGGRFTEAFF.

This chain uses TRBV6-5 with TRBJ2-1, with D tentatively TRBD1 (5 bases). The germline V gene has CDR1 MNHEY and CDR2 SVGAGI. The CDR3 spans 15 residues. V shed 0 bases and J shed 8 bases, with 14 bases lying between them. The CDR3 is CASSYSMPREHEQFF. The CDR3 DNA reads TGTGCCAGCAGTTACTCGATGCCCAGGGAACATGAGCAGTTCTTC.

The V gene is TRBV19, the J gene TRBJ1-1; D unresolved. CDR1 is LNHDA and CDR2 is SQIVND in the germline V gene (reference sequence). V was clipped by 0 bases and J by 0 bases, with 11 bases between them. The CDR3 covers 16 residues. CDR3 in DNA: TGTGCCAGTAGTATAGACCCGGGAACCATGAACACTGAAGCTTTCTTT. Translation gives CASSIDPGTMNTEAFF. Drawing the rest from reference TRBV19 and TRBJ1-1, the complete variable domain is DGGITQSPKYLFRKEGQNVTLSCEQNLNHDAMYWYRQDPGQGLRLIYYSQIVNDFQKGDIAEGYSVSREKKESFPLTVTSAQKNPTAFYLCASSIDPGTMNTEAFFGQGTRLTVV.

In this sample, this clonotype turned up a few times. The rearrangement links TRBV28 to TRBJ1-4; 7 positions match TRBD1. This CDR3 region has 13 residues. CDR1 is MDHEN and CDR2 is SYDVKM in the germline V gene. V was clipped by 11 bases and J by 9 bases; unmatched bases: 12. The CDR3 DNA is TGTGCCGAATACCGGGACAGCAGTAAAAAACTGTTTTTT. Protein product: CAEYRDSSKKLFF.

This sequence joins TRBV20-1 and TRBJ1-6; D is unresolved. CDR1 and CDR2 (germline): DFQATT, SNEGSKA (reference sequence). The CDR3 is 17 residues long. CDR3 nucleotide sequence: TGCTGTGTACCGATCCTCTCCGAGAGCTCCTATAATTCACCCCTCCACTTT. Translation: CCVPILSESSYNSPLHF.

This clonotype was observed a few times. The chain joins TRBV4-1 to TRBJ1-2; 7 bases are a match to TRBD1. This CDR3 contains 15 residues. Germline V lookup: CDR1 MGHRA, CDR2 YSYEKL. V dropped 0 bases and J dropped 6; count of bases not matched to a gene: 7. Written as DNA, the CDR3 is TGCGCCAGCAGCCAAGACGGTAAAACAGGGGATGGCTACACCTTC. It translates to CASSQDGKTGDGYTF.

This clonotype appeared a few times. This chain joins TRBV7-9 and TRBJ2-3, with 9 bases matching TRBD1. CDR3 length: 16 amino acids. Trimming at V came to 5 bases and at J to 3 bases, leaving 9 bases not matched to a gene. The germline V gene encodes CDR1 SEHNR and CDR2 FQNEAQ (reference sequence). The CDR3 DNA sequence: TGTGCCAGCAGCGGGACAGGGAATCGATTAACAGATACGCAGTATTTT. Amino acids: CASSGTGNRLTDTQYF.

The J gene is TRBJ1-4, the V gene TRBV7-9, with a weak D call TRBD1 (5 bases). The CDR3 runs to 14 residues. V was clipped by 4 bases and J by 4 bases, with 10 bases between them. The germline V gene has CDR1 SEHNR and CDR2 FQNEAQ (reference sequence). The CDR3 DNA sequence: TGTGCCAGCAGCTCGGGACCGCTTAATGAAAAACTGTTTTTT. Translated, it gives CASSSGPLNEKLFF.

The count of this clonotype is one. The rearrangement links TRBV18 to TRBJ2-2; the D gene is possibly TRBD1 (5 bases). The CDR3 is made up of 13 amino acids. CDR1 is KGHSH, CDR2 LQKENI, per germline. The ends were cut back, 5 bases at V and 6 bases at J, with 10 bases in the middle. CDR3 in amino acids: CASSAQGAGELFF. The CDR3 nucleotides read TGTGCCAGCTCAGCGCAGGGTGCCGGGGAGCTGTTTTTT.

This clonotype was seen a few times. The genes are TRBV28 and TRBJ1-6, with 10 bases identical to TRBD1. This CDR3 region has 17 residues. The trim removed 4 bases at V and 7 bases at J, leaving 10 bases unmatched. Germline CDR1 MDHEN, CDR2 SYDVKM. In DNA form, the CDR3 reads TGTGCCAGCAGTTGGACAGGGGGTGTGGAGGGGAATTCACCCCTCCACTTT. This gives the protein CASSWTGGVEGNSPLHF.

This clonotype was seen a few times. J is TRBJ2-1 and V is TRBV6-2 or TRBV6-3; 11 positions match TRBD2. CDR3 length: 16 amino acids. CDR1 is MNHEY, CDR2 SVGEGT, per germline. The junction had 10 bases not matched to a gene; V was cut back by 7 bases and J by 5 bases. This chain's CDR3 is CASTLAGGRNHNEQFF. The CDR3 nucleotides read TGTGCCAGCACGCTAGCGGGGGGCCGAAATCACAATGAGCAGTTCTTC.

The V gene is TRBV7-2, the J gene TRBJ2-2; TRBD1 aligns across 9 bases. CDR1 is SGHTA, CDR2 FQGNSA, per germline. Germline trimming cut 5 bases from V and 9 bases from J; bases unmatched to any gene: 10. The CDR3 covers 15 residues. CDR3 in amino acids: CASSLGQGKSRELFF. CDR3 DNA: TGTGCCAGCAGCCTTGGACAGGGGAAGAGCCGGGAGCTGTTTTTT. Full variable domain (remainder filled in from reference TRBV7-2 and TRBJ2-2): GAGVSQSPSNKVTEKGKDVELRCDPISGHTALYWYRQSLGQGLEFLIYFQGNSAPDKSGLPSDRFSAERTGGSVSTLTIQRTQQEDSAVYLCASSLGQGKSRELFFGEGSRLTVL.

The J gene is TRBJ2-4, the V gene TRBV5-1; tentative D call: TRBD1 (6 bases). Germline CDR1 and CDR2: SGHRS and YFSETQ. The CDR3 consists of 16 residues. Between the trimmed V and J ends, which lost 0 bases and 0 bases, there was a span of 10 bases. CDR3 in DNA: TGCGCCAGCAGCTTGGACAGGGTTACAGCCAAAAACATTCAGTACTTC. It translates to CASSLDRVTAKNIQYF.

This clonotype was recorded a few times. This chain connects TRBV6-2 or TRBV6-3 to TRBJ2-1; TRBD2 agrees at 13 bases. The J segment lost 7 bases and the V segment lost 8 bases, leaving 8 bases of the junction unmatched. Germline-derived CDR1 and CDR2 are MNHEY and SVGEGT. The CDR3 loop spans 15 amino acids. The CDR3 bases are TGTGCCAGCCGTACTAGCGGGGGGGCTGTGAATGAGCAGTTCTTC. This encodes CASRTSGGAVNEQFF.

This chain connects TRBV12-3 or TRBV12-4 to TRBJ2-1, with 7 positions matching TRBD2. Trimming cost V 5 bases and J 13 bases; bases outside gene matches: 8. This CDR3 comprises 12 residues. Written as DNA, the CDR3 is TGTGCCAGCAGTGGACTAGACTTGTTCCAGTTCTTC. Protein sequence: CASSGLDLFQFF.

This chain links TRBV4-3 with TRBJ2-3; possible D gene TRBD1, 6 bases. Germline V gene data show CDR1 as LGHNA and CDR2 as YSLEER. The CDR3 is 15 residues long. Trimming left V 0 bases short and J 4 bases short, with 11 bases between. For the CDR3, the DNA is TGCGCCAGCAGCCAAGAACAGGGTGGAGCAGATACGCAGTATTTT. It codes for CASSQEQGGADTQYF.

The J gene is TRBJ2-1, the V gene TRBV21-1; TRBD1, the table's D call, lacks a check against the DNA. TRBV21-1 is an annotated pseudogene. This CDR3 has 13 residues. CDR3 nucleotides: TGTGCCAGCAGCATATCAGGGGGAATTGAGCAGTTCTTC. Its protein is CASSISGGIEQFF.

This clonotype has more than one count but fewer than ten. This sequence joins TRBV27 and TRBJ2-2, with a possible D match to TRBD1 (6 bases). V dropped 11 bases and J dropped 0 bases, with 19 bases sitting between them. The CDR3 totals 16 residues. The germline V gene has CDR1 MNHEY and CDR2 SMNVEV (reference sequence). This CDR3 is CAARAGAYANTGELFF. CDR3 nucleotides: TGTGCCGCCCGGGCAGGGGCCTACGCGAACACCGGGGAGCTGTTTTTT.

At least ten counts were recorded for this clonotype. In DNA, the CDR3 is TGTGCCGAGAGACCGCTTAGCACAGATACGCAGTATTTT. Protein: CAERPLSTDTQYF. This chain uses TRBV11-1 with TRBJ2-3; D not resolved. Trimming cost V 11 bases and J 0 bases, with 12 bases left between them. This CDR3 has 13 residues. CDR1 and CDR2 (germline): SGHAT, FQDESV (reference sequence).